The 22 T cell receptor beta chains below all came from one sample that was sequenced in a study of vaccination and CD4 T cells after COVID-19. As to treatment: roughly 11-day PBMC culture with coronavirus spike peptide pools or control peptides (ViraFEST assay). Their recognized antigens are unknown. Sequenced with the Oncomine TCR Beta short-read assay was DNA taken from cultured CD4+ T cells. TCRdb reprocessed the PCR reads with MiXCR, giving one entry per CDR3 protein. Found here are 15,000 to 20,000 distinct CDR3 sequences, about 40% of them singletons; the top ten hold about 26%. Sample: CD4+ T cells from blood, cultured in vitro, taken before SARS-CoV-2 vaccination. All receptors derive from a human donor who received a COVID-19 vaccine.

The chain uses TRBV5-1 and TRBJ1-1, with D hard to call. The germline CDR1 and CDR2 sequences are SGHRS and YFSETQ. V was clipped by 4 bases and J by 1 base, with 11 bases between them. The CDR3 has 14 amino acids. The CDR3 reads CASSRTLGNTEAFF. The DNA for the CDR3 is TGCGCCAGCAGCCGGACCCTAGGGAACACTGAAGCTTTCTTT. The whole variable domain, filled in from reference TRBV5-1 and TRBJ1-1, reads KAGVTQTPRYLIKTRGQQVTLSCSPISGHRSVSWYQQTPGQGLQFLFEYFSETQRNKGNFPGRFSGRQFSNSRSEMNVSTLELGDSALYLCASSRTLGNTEAFFGQGTRLTVV.

The CDR3, as DNA: TGCAGCGTTGGGGACGTTGGGGGCGGCTACACCTTC. It codes for CSVGDVGGGYTF. The V and J genes are TRBV29-1 and TRBJ1-2, with D maybe TRBD1 (6 bases). V was pared by 4 bases and J by 8 bases, with 14 bases between. The CDR3 totals 12 residues. Germline V gene lookup returns CDR1 SQVTM and CDR2 ANQGSEA.

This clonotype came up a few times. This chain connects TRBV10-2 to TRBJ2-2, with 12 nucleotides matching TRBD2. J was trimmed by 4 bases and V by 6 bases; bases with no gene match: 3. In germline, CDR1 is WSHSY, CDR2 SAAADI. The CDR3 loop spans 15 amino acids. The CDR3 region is CASRTSGGGTGELFF. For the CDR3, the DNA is TGCGCCAGCAGGACTAGCGGGGGCGGCACCGGGGAGCTGTTTTTT.

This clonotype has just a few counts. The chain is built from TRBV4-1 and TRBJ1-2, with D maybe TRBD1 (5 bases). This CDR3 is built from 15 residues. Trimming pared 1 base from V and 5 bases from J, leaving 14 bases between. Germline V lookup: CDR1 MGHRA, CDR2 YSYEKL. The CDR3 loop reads CASSQAGAPGYGYTF. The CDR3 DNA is TGCGCCAGCAGCCAAGCCGGGGCACCGGGATATGGCTACACCTTC.

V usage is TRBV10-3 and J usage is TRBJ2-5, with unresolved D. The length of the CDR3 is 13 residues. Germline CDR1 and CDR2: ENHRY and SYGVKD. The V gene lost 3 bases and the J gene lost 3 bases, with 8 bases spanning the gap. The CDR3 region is CAISERVEETQYF. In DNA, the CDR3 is TGTGCCATCAGTGAAAGGGTAGAAGAGACCCAGTACTTC.

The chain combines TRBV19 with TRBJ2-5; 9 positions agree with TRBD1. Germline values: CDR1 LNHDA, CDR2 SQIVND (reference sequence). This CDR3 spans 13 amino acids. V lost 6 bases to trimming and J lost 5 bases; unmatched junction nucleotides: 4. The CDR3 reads CASRDRGGETQYF. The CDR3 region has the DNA TGTGCCAGTAGGGACAGGGGAGGCGAGACCCAGTACTTC.

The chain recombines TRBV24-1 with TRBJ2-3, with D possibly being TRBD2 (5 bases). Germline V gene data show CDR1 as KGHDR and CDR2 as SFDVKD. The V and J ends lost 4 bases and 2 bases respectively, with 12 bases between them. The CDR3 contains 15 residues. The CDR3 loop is CATSERTRDTDTQYF. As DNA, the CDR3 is TGTGCCACCAGTGAACGGACCCGGGACACAGATACGCAGTATTTT.

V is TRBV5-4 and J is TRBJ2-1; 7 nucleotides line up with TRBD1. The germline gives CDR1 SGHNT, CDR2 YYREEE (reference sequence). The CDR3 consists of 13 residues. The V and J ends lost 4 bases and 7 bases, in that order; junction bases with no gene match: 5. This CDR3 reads CASSRTGTNEQFF. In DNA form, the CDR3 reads TGTGCCAGCAGCCGGACAGGAACAAATGAGCAGTTCTTC.

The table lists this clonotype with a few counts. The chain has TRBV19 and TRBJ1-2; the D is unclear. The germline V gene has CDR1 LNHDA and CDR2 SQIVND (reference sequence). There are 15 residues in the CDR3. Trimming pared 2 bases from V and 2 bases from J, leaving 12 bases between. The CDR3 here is CASSIKKGANYGYTF. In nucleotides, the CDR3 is TGTGCCAGTAGTATAAAAAAGGGCGCGAACTATGGCTACACCTTC.

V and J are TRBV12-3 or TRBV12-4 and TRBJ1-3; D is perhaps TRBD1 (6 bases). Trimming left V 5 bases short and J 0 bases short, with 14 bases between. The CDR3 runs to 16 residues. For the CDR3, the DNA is TGTGCCAGCAGTGGGAGACAGGAGAGCTCTGGAAACACCATATATTTT. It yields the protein CASSGRQESSGNTIYF.

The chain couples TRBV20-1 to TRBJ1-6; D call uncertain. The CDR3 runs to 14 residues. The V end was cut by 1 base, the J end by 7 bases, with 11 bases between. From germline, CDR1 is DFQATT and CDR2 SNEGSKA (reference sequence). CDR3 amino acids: CSARAYNQNSPLHF. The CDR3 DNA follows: TGCAGTGCTAGAGCTTACAACCAAAATTCACCCCTCCACTTT.

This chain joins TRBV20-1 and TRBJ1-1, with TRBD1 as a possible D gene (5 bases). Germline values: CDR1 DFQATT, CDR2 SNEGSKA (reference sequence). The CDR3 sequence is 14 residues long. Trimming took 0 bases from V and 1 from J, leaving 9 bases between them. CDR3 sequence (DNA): TGCAGTGCTAGAGATTTGGGGACGAACACTGAAGCTTTCTTT. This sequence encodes CSARDLGTNTEAFF.

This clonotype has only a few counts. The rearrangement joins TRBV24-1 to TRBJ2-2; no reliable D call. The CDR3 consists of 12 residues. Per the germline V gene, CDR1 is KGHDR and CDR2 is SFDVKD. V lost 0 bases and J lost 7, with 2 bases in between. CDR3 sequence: CATSDLLGELFF. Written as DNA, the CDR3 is TGTGCCACCAGTGATTTGCTCGGGGAGCTGTTTTTT.

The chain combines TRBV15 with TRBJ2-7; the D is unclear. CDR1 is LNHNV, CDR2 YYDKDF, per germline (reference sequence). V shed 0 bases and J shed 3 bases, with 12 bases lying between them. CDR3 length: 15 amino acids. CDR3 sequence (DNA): TGTGCCACCAGCAGAGATCTAAGTCGGAACTACGAGCAGTACTTC. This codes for CATSRDLSRNYEQYF.

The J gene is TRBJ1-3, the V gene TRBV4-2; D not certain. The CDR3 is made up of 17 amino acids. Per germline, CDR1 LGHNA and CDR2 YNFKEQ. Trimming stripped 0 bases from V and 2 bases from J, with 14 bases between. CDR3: CASSQDLASFAGNTIYF. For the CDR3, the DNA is TGTGCCAGCAGCCAAGATCTTGCGTCGTTCGCTGGAAACACCATATATTTT.

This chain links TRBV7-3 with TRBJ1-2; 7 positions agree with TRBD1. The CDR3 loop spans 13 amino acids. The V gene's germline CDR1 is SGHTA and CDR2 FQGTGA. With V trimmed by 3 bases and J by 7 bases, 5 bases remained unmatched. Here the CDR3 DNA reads TGTGCCAGCAGCTTGAGACAGGGACTTGGCTACACCTTC. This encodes CASSLRQGLGYTF.

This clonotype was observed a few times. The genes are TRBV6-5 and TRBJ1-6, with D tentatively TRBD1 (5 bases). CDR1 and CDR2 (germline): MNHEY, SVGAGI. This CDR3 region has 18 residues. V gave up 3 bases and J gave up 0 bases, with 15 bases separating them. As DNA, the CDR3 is TGTGCCAGCAGTTATTCGGACGGGGCAATCTCCTATAATTCACCCCTCCACTTT. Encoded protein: CASSYSDGAISYNSPLHF.

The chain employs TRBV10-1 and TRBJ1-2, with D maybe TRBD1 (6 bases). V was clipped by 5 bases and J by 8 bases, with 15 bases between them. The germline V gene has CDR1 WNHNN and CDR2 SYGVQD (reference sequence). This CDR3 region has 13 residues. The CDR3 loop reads CASSSDSIMGYTF. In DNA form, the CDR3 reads TGCGCCAGCAGTTCGGACAGTATTATGGGCTACACCTTC.

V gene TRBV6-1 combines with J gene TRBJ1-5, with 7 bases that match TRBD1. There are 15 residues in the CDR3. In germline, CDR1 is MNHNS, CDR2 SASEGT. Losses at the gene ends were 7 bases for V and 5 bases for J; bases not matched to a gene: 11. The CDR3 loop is CASTRGGGEYQPQHF. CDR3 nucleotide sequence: TGTGCCAGCACTCGGGGAGGGGGCGAGTATCAGCCCCAGCATTTT.

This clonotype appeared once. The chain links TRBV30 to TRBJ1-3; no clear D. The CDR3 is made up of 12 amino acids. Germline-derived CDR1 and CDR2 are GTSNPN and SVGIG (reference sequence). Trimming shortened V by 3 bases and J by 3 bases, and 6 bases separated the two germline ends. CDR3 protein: CAWRTSGNTIYF. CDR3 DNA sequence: TGTGCCTGGAGAACAAGTGGAAACACCATATATTTT.

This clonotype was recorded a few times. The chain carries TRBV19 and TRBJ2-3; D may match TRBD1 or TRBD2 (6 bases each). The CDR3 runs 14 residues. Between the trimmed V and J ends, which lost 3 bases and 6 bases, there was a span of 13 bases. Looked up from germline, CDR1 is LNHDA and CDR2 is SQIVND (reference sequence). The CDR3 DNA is TGTGCCAGTAGTATTGAAGGGGGGCGGGATACGCAGTATTTT. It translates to CASSIEGGRDTQYF. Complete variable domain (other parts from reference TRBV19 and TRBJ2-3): DGGITQSPKYLFRKEGQNVTLSCEQNLNHDAMYWYRQDPGQGLRLIYYSQIVNDFQKGDIAEGYSVSREKKESFPLTVTSAQKNPTAFYLCASSIEGGRDTQYFGPGTRLTVL.

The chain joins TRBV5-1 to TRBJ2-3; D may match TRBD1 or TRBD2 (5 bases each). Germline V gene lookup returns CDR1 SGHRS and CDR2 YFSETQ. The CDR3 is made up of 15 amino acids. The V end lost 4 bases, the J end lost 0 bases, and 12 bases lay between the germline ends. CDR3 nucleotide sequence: TGCGCCAGCAGCAAGGGACGGTCTAGCACAGATACGCAGTATTTT. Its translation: CASSKGRSSTDTQYF.